Following are 29 T cell receptor beta chains from one sample sequenced in a study of T cells in Graves' hyperthyroidism and ophthalmopathy. RNA transcripts served as the template for amplifying TCR beta CDR3 regions. Researchers ran a first-round RT-PCR on the TCR CDR3 using the HTBI primer set. TCRdb re-called the multiplex PCR reads with MiXCR, one entry per CDR3 protein. The sample holds approximately 370,000 distinct CDR3 sequences, about 18% seen once. Sequenced: blood. These receptor sequences come from a woman in her thirties with Graves' hyperthyroidism that later progressed to Graves' ophthalmopathy.

In this sample, this clonotype turned up many times. The rearrangement uses TRBV20-1 and TRBJ2-1; 8 bases agree with TRBD2. The length of the CDR3 is 17 residues. Per germline, CDR1 DFQATT and CDR2 SNEGSKA (reference sequence). V dropped 1 base and J dropped 1; count of bases not matched to a gene: 9. The CDR3 loop is CSARGAVAGRSYNEQFF. The CDR3 DNA reads TGCAGTGCTAGAGGGGCAGTAGCGGGAAGGTCCTACAATGAGCAGTTCTTC.

The sample holds many counts of this clonotype. The rearrangement uses TRBV2 and TRBJ2-6; TRBD1 matches at 8 bases. Germline CDR1 and CDR2: SNHLY and FYNNEI. The junction had 10 bases not matched to a gene; V was cut back by 6 bases and J by 0 bases. CDR3 length: 18 residues. CDR3 amino acids: CASRNHRGAFSGANVLTF. CDR3 DNA: TGTGCCAGCAGAAACCACAGGGGGGCTTTCTCTGGGGCCAACGTCCTGACTTTC.

This clonotype was counted many times. J is TRBJ2-3 and V is TRBV27; 16 bases fit TRBD2. Trimming at V came to 6 bases and at J to 5 bases, leaving 5 bases not matched to a gene. Germline values: CDR1 MNHEY, CDR2 SMNVEV (reference sequence). This CDR3 comprises 16 residues. The CDR3 region has the DNA TGTGCCAGCAGGGGACTAGCGGGGGGGCCTGAAGATACGCAGTATTTT. Translating gives CASRGLAGGPEDTQYF.

V and J are TRBV27 and TRBJ1-1; no firm D call. Per the germline V gene, CDR1 is MNHEY and CDR2 is SMNVEV (reference sequence). This CDR3 comprises 14 residues. Trimming shortened V by 3 bases and J by 11 bases, and 19 bases separated the two germline ends. The CDR3 DNA reads TGTGCCAGCAGTTTTGTATTAGGGCACCCGGACGCTTTCTTT. This sequence encodes CASSFVLGHPDAFF.

Many counts were recorded for this clonotype. This sequence joins TRBV5-1 and TRBJ2-1; D unresolved. The CDR3 extends over 16 amino acids. Germline V gene sequence: CDR1 SGHRS, CDR2 YFSETQ. Trimming pared 0 bases from V and 0 bases from J, leaving 10 bases between. As DNA, the CDR3 is TGCGCCAGCAGCTTGGGGTTAGTAGGCTCCTACAATGAGCAGTTCTTC. This translates into CASSLGLVGSYNEQFF.

This clonotype appeared many times. The chain links TRBV2 to TRBJ2-7; 7 nucleotides match TRBD1. This CDR3 has 12 residues. The germline V gene encodes CDR1 SNHLY and CDR2 FYNNEI. Germline trimming cut 6 bases from V and 7 bases from J; bases unmatched to any gene: 6. The CDR3 nucleotides are TGTGCCAGCAGACCACAGGGGTATGAGCAGTACTTC. Its protein product is CASRPQGYEQYF.

A word on this clonotype: Germline is not matched at one junction end, which may reflect a read error. The V call is TRBV7-9, the J call TRBJ2-7; 8 bases agree with TRBD1. Looked up from germline, CDR1 is SEHNR and CDR2 is FQNEAQ (reference sequence). This CDR3 is 14 amino acids long. The CDR3, as DNA: TGTGCCAGCAGCATAGCATTGACAGGGGACGAGCAGTACTTC. Translated: CASSIALTGDEQYF.

This clonotype was seen only a few times. Mismatch with germline at one junction end may stem from a read error. The rearrangement links TRBV5-1 to TRBJ2-4; maybe TRBD1 (5 bases). This CDR3 region has 16 residues. Germline-derived CDR1 and CDR2 are SGHRS and YFSETQ. The CDR3 coding sequence is TGCGCCAGCAGCTTGTTAGGGGTTGGAGCCAGAAACATTCAGTACTTC. It encodes CASSLLGVGARNIQYF.

The gene calls are TRBV7-9 and TRBJ2-5; TRBD1 is a possible D gene (5 bases). CDR1 SEHNR and CDR2 FQNEAQ come from the germline V gene (reference sequence). V was trimmed by 4 bases and J by 5 bases, leaving 11 bases between them. The CDR3 length is 13 residues. DNA of the CDR3: TGTGCCAGCAGCTCTGTACAGGAGGAGACCCAGTACTTC. It yields the protein CASSSVQEETQYF.

There are many counts of this clonotype. The gene calls are TRBV28 and TRBJ2-1, with unresolved D. This CDR3 region has 12 residues. Trimming pared 8 bases from V and 5 bases from J, leaving 10 bases between. Germline loops: CDR1 MDHEN, CDR2 SYDVKM. CDR3 sequence reads: CASDEGNNEQFF. As DNA, the CDR3 is TGTGCCAGCGATGAAGGAAACAATGAGCAGTTCTTC.

There are many counts of this clonotype. The rearrangement joins TRBV11-2 to TRBJ2-7; 10 positions match TRBD2. Germline CDR1 is SGHAT and CDR2 is FQNNGV. The CDR3 runs 15 residues. Trimming cost V 5 bases and J 9 bases; bases outside gene matches: 13. In DNA form, the CDR3 reads TGTGCCAGCAGCGTAACCGGGACTAGCGAATATGTGCAGTACTTC. Protein product: CASSVTGTSEYVQYF.

This clonotype was seen at least ten times. The CDR3 loop reads CASSFGLAGPTDTQYF. The DNA for the CDR3 is TGCGCCAGCAGCTTCGGACTAGCGGGACCCACAGATACGCAGTATTTT. The chain joins TRBV4-1 to TRBJ2-3; 12 bases are shared with TRBD2. V dropped 5 bases and J dropped 2; count of bases not matched to a gene: 5. This CDR3 contains 16 residues. Germline V gene lookup returns CDR1 MGHRA and CDR2 YSYEKL.

In this sample, this clonotype turned up a few times. Here the CDR3 DNA reads TGTGCCTGGAGTGTAACCGGGGGTGGGAGTGAAGCTTTCTTT. This translates into CAWSVTGGGSEAFF. The V gene is TRBV30, the J gene TRBJ1-1, with D maybe TRBD1 (5 bases). The germline V gene has CDR1 GTSNPN and CDR2 SVGIG (reference sequence). Trimming removed 0 bases from V and 7 bases from J, with 15 bases in between. The CDR3 spans 14 residues.

This sequence joins TRBV9 and TRBJ2-1; 8 bases fit TRBD2. CDR3 length: 12 residues. Germline V gene lookup returns CDR1 SGDLS and CDR2 YYNGEE. The trim removed 7 bases at V and 7 bases at J, leaving 4 bases unmatched. For the CDR3, the DNA is TGTGCCAGCGGGGCGGGAGGTAATGAGCAGTTCTTC. This translates into CASGAGGNEQFF.

This clonotype was seen more than once but under ten times. This sequence joins TRBV5-1 and TRBJ2-7; the match to TRBD1 covers 7 bases. Germline V CDR1 and CDR2: SGHRS, YFSETQ. V was pared by 3 bases and J by 2 bases, with 2 bases of the junction left unmatched. The CDR3 consists of 13 residues. The CDR3 DNA is TGCGCCAGCAGCTCCACAGGGGCCTACGAGCAGTACTTC. This encodes CASSSTGAYEQYF. Full variable domain (remainder filled in from reference TRBV5-1 and TRBJ2-7): KAGVTQTPRYLIKTRGQQVTLSCSPISGHRSVSWYQQTPGQGLQFLFEYFSETQRNKGNFPGRFSGRQFSNSRSEMNVSTLELGDSALYLCASSSTGAYEQYFGPGTRLTVT.

This clonotype was seen at least ten times. The CDR3 DNA is TGTGCCAGCAGCTTAGAGGCAGGGAAGTTTGTCCATGAGCAGTTCTTC. Translating it yields CASSLEAGKFVHEQFF. The chain has TRBV11-2 and TRBJ2-1, with a tentative D call TRBD1 (5 bases). The CDR3 spans 16 residues. The germline CDR1 and CDR2 sequences are SGHAT and FQNNGV. The V end was cut by 0 bases, the J end by 8 bases, with 17 bases between.

This clonotype was observed a handful of times. A clone one base away is much larger, so this may be a read error. Since no conserved phenylalanine or tryptophan closes the CDR3, a read error is the likely cause. This rearrangement joins TRBV30 to TRBJ1-5; D gene uncertain. The V end lost 2 bases, the J end lost 5 bases, and 16 bases lay between the germline ends. The CDR3 totals 15 residues. Per germline, CDR1 GTSNPN and CDR2 SVGIG (reference sequence). CDR3 bases: TGTGCCTGGAGTTTTTACGGCAGTACAGATCAGCCCCAGCATCTT. As protein: CAWSFYGSTDQPQHL.

This clonotype was counted many times. V and J are TRBV7-2 and TRBJ2-3, with 10 bases matching TRBD2. The trim removed 0 bases at V and 0 bases at J, leaving 6 bases unmatched. CDR3 length equals 18 residues. Per germline, CDR1 SGHTA and CDR2 FQGNSA. The CDR3 loop reads CASSLAPETSGSTDTQYF. For the CDR3, the DNA is TGTGCCAGCAGCTTAGCCCCCGAGACTAGCGGGAGCACAGATACGCAGTATTTT.

This clonotype came up many times. The chain uses TRBV15 and TRBJ2-2; possibly TRBD2 for D (5 bases). The length of the CDR3 is 18 residues. CDR1 LNHNV and CDR2 YYDKDF come from the germline V gene (reference sequence). The V end lost 0 bases, the J end lost 3 bases, and 17 bases lay between the germline ends. CDR3 in amino acids: CATSRDIVAGWDTGELFF. The CDR3 DNA reads as TGTGCCACCAGCAGAGATATCGTCGCGGGCTGGGACACCGGGGAGCTGTTTTTT. Drawing the rest from reference TRBV15 and TRBJ2-2, the complete variable domain is DAMVIQNPRYQVTQFGKPVTLSCSQTLNHNVMYWYQQKSSQAPKLLFHYYDKDFNNEADTPDNFQSRRPNTSFCFLDIRSPGLGDTAMYLCATSRDIVAGWDTGELFFGEGSRLTVL.

The CDR3 sequence: CASSLSLNSYEQYF. The CDR3 DNA reads TGTGCCAGCAGCTTAAGCTTAAACTCCTACGAGCAGTACTTC. The V and J genes are TRBV7-9 and TRBJ2-7, with D unclear. Germline V gene sequence: CDR1 SEHNR, CDR2 FQNEAQ (reference sequence). CDR3 length: 14 residues. V was trimmed by 2 bases and J by 0 bases, leaving 8 bases between them.

This clonotype was observed a handful of times. The chain's CDR3 is CASSTRQDILPQHF. The CDR3 region has the DNA TGTGCCAGCAGTACAAGGCAGGATATTCTGCCCCAGCATTTT. The chain couples TRBV28 to TRBJ1-5; D unclear. The V gene's germline CDR1 is MDHEN and CDR2 SYDVKM. This CDR3 region has 14 residues. The ends were cut back, 5 bases at V and 9 bases at J, with 17 bases in the middle.

The CDR3 sequence: CASSPVTGDRGEKLFF. The CDR3 region has the DNA TGCGCCAGCAGCCCCGTGACAGGGGATAGGGGTGAAAAACTGTTTTTT. V and J are TRBV5-1 and TRBJ1-4; 8 bases agree with TRBD1. The length of the CDR3 is 16 residues. Trimming at V came to 4 bases and at J to 7 bases, leaving 12 bases not matched to a gene. Germline values: CDR1 SGHRS, CDR2 YFSETQ.

J is TRBJ1-1 and V is TRBV2; no clear D gene. Trimming cost V 6 bases and J 1 base, with 9 bases left between them. The CDR3 contains 13 residues. The germline gives CDR1 SNHLY, CDR2 FYNNEI. CDR3 DNA sequence: TGTGCCAGCAGGAGTCGGGGGAACACTGAAGCTTTCTTT. It encodes CASRSRGNTEAFF.

In its sample, this clonotype was seen many times. The rearrangement links TRBV2 to TRBJ1-5; perhaps TRBD1 as D (6 bases). This CDR3 is 14 amino acids long. The V and J ends lost 4 bases and 7 bases respectively, with 14 bases between them. CDR1 is SNHLY and CDR2 is FYNNEI in the germline V gene. CDR3 amino acids: CASSVNRALQPQHF. The DNA for the CDR3 is TGTGCCAGCAGTGTTAACAGGGCCTTGCAGCCCCAGCATTTT.

In regard to this clonotype: The junction differs from germline at one of its ends, possibly a read error. V and J are TRBV6-5 and TRBJ2-3, with 8 bases lining up with TRBD1. Germline V gives CDR1 MNHEY, CDR2 SVGAGI. The CDR3 consists of 15 residues. DNA of the CDR3: TGTGCCATCAGTTCTTGGGACAGGAGCACAGATACGCAGTATTTT. It encodes CAISSWDRSTDTQYF.

The chain is built from TRBV5-1 and TRBJ2-2; D possibly corresponds to TRBD1 (6 bases). The V gene's germline CDR1 is SGHRS and CDR2 YFSETQ. This CDR3 spans 15 amino acids. V was cut by 1 base and J by 7 bases, with 14 bases left in between. The DNA of the CDR3 is TGCGCCAGCAGCTTGACAGGGAGCACCGTCGGGGAGCTGTTTTTT. Its translation is CASSLTGSTVGELFF. Supplemented by reference TRBV5-1 and TRBJ2-2, the full variable domain reads KAGVTQTPRYLIKTRGQQVTLSCSPISGHRSVSWYQQTPGQGLQFLFEYFSETQRNKGNFPGRFSGRQFSNSRSEMNVSTLELGDSALYLCASSLTGSTVGELFFGEGSRLTVL.

This clonotype was counted at least ten times. The chain joins TRBV24-1 to TRBJ2-2; 8 bases map to TRBD2. The length of the CDR3 is 15 residues. The trim removed 7 bases at V and 3 bases at J, leaving 6 bases unmatched. CDR1 is KGHDR and CDR2 is SFDVKD in the germline V gene. For the CDR3, the DNA is TGTGCCACCAGGAGCGGGGGCTTGGACACCGGGGAGCTGTTTTTT. This sequence encodes CATRSGGLDTGELFF.

V usage is TRBV24-1 and J usage is TRBJ1-1; 8 positions match TRBD1. V shed 3 bases, J shed 11 bases, and the junction held 10 bases outside the gene matches. Germline V gene lookup returns CDR1 KGHDR and CDR2 SFDVKD. This CDR3 contains 14 residues. CDR3 sequence reads: CATSDSRGPSEAFF. CDR3 bases: TGTGCCACCAGTGATAGCAGGGGGCCCTCCGAGGCTTTCTTT.

The gene calls are TRBV10-3 and TRBJ1-2; D unclear. From germline, CDR1 is ENHRY and CDR2 SYGVKD. The CDR3 sequence is 14 residues long. Trimming shortened V by 0 bases and J by 7 bases, and 12 bases separated the two germline ends. This CDR3 reads CAISESRGGSGYTF. The CDR3 region has the DNA TGTGCCATCAGTGAGTCGCGGGGAGGGAGTGGCTACACCTTC.